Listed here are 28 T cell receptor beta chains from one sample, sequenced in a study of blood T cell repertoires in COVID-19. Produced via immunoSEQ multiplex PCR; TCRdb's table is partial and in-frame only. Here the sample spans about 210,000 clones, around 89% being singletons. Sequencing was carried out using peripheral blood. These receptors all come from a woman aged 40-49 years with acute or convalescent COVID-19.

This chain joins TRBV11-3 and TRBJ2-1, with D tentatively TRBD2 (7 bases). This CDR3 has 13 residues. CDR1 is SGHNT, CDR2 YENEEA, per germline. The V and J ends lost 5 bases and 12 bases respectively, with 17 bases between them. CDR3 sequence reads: CASSRDGGPPQFF. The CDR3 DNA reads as TGTGCCAGCAGCCGGGACGGGGGGCCCCCGCAGTTCTTC.

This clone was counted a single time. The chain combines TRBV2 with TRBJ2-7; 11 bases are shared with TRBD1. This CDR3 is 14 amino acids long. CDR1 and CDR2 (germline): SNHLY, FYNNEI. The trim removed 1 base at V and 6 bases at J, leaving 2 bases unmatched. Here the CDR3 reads CASSEGTGGGEQYV. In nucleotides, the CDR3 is TGTGCCAGCAGTGAAGGGACAGGGGGCGGCGAGCAGTACGTC.

The CDR3 nucleotides read TGTGCCAGCAGTAGCCTTCGGGGGGGGGACACTGAAGCTTTCTTT. Residues: CASSSLRGGDTEAFF. The chain is built from TRBV6-2 or TRBV6-3 and TRBJ1-1; possible D gene TRBD1, 5 bases. The CDR3 is made up of 15 amino acids. Trimming took 5 bases from V and 3 from J, leaving 16 bases between them. Germline assignment: CDR1 MNHEY and CDR2 SVGEGT.

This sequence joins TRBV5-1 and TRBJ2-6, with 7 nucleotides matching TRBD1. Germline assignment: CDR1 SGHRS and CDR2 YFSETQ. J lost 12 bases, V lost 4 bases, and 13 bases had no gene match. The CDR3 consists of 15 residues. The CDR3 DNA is TGCGCCAGCAGCCCCACGGACAGGAGCCCCATCGTCCTGACTTTC. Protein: CASSPTDRSPIVLTF. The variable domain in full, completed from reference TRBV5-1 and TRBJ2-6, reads KAGVTQTPRYLIKTRGQQVTLSCSPISGHRSVSWYQQTPGQGLQFLFEYFSETQRNKGNFPGRFSGRQFSNSRSEMNVSTLELGDSALYLCASSPTDRSPIVLTFGAGSRLTVL.

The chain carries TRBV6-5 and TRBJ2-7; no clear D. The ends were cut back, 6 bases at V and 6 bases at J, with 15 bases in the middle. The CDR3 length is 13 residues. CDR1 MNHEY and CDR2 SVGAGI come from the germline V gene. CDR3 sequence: CASRGARLAEQYV. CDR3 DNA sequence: TGTGCCAGCAGGGGTGCCAGGCTGGCCGAGCAGTACGTC.

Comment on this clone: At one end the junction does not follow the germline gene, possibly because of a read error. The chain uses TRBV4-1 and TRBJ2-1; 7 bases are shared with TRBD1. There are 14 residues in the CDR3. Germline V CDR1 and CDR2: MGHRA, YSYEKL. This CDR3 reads CPSSRQGPYNEQFF. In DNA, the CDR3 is TGCCCCAGCAGCCGACAGGGACCCTACAATGAGCAGTTCTTC.

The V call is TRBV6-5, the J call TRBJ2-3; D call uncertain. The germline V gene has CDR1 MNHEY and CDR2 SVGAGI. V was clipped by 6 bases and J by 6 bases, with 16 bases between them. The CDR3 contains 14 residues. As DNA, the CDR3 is TGTGCCAGCAGCGCCCTCCAGGTACCGGATACGCAGTATTTT. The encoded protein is CASSALQVPDTQYF.

CDR3 in amino acids: CASSRGAGDQPQHF. The CDR3 coding sequence is TGTGCCAGCTCCCGGGGGGCAGGGGACCAGCCCCAGCATTTT. The rearrangement links TRBV27 to TRBJ1-5; TRBD1 is a possible D gene (6 bases). CDR1 MNHEY and CDR2 SMNVEV come from the germline V gene (reference sequence). V shed 8 bases and J shed 7 bases, with 18 bases lying between them. The CDR3 sequence is 14 residues long.

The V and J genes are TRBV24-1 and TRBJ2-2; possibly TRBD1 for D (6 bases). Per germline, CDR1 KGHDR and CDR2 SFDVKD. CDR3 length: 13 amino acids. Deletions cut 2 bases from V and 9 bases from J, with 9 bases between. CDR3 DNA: TGTGCCACCAGTGATTCAGGGGTCAGGGAGCTGTTTTTT. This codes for CATSDSGVRELFF.

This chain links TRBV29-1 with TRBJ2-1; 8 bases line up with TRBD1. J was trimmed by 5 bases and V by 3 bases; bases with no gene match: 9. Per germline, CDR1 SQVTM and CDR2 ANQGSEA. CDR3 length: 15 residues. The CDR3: CSVDQGQAYNNEQFF. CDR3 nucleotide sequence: TGCAGCGTTGATCAGGGACAGGCTTACAACAATGAGCAGTTCTTC.

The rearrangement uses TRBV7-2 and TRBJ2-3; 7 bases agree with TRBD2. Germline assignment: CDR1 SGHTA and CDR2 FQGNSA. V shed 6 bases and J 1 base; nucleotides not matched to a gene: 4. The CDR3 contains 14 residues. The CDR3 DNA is TGTGCCAGCAGGACGAGCGGGGGCACAGATACGCAGTATTTT. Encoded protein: CASRTSGGTDTQYF.

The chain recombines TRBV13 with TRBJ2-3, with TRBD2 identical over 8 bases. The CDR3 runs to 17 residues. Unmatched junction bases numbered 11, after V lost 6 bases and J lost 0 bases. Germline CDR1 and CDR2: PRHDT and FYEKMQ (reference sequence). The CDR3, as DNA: TGTGCCAGCAGTCTTCCGCCGGGAGGGGGGAGCACAGATACGCAGTATTTT. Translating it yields CASSLPPGGGSTDTQYF.

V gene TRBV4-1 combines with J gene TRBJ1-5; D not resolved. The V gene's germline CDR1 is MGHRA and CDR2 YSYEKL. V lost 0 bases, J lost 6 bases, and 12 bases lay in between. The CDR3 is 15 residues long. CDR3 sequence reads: CASSQEVSSGQPQHF. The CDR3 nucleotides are TGCGCCAGCAGCCAAGAGGTATCTAGCGGTCAGCCCCAGCATTTT.

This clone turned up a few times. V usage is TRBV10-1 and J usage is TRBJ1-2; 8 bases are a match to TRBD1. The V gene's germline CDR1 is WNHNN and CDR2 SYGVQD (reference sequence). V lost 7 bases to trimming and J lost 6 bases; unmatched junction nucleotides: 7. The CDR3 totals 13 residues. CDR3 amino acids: CASNSLDRDGYTF. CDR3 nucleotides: TGCGCCAGCAACTCACTGGACAGGGATGGCTACACCTTC.

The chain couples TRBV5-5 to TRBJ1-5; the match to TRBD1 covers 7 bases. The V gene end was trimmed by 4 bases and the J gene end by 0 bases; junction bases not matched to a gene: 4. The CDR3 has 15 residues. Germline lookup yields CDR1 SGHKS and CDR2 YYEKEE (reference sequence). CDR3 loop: CASSQGVYSNQPQHF. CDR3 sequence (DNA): TGTGCCAGCAGCCAGGGGGTTTATAGCAATCAGCCCCAGCATTTT.

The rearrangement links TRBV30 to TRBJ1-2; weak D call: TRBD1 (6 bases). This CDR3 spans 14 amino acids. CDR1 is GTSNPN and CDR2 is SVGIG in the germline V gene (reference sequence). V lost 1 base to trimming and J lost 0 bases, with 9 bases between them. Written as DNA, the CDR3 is TGTGCCTGGAGTGGGGACACCCCTAACTATGGCTACACCTTC. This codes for CAWSGDTPNYGYTF.

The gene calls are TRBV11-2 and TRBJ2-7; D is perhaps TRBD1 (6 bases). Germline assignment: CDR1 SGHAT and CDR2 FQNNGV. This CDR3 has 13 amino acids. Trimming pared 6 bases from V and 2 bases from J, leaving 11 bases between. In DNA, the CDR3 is TGTGCCAGCAGTTACGGACAGACCTACGAGCAGTACGTC. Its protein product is CASSYGQTYEQYV.

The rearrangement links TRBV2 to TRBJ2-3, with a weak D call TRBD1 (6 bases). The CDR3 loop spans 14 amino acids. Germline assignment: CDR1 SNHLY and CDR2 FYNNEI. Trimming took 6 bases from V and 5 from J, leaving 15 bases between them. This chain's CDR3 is CASRRQEVGDTQYF. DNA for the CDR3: TGTGCCAGCAGGCGACAGGAAGTAGGAGATACGCAGTATTTT.

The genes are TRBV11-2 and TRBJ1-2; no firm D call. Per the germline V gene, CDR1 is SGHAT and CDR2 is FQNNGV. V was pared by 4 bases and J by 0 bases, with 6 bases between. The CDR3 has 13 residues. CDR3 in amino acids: CASSWASNYGYTF. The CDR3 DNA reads TGTGCCAGCAGCTGGGCCTCTAACTATGGCTACACCTTC.

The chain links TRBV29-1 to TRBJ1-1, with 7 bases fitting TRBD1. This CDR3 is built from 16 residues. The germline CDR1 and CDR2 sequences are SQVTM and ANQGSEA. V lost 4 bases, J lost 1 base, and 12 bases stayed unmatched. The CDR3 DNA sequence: TGCAGCGTTGTGTTACGTTCAGGGACAGAGAACACTGAAGCTTTCTTT. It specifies CSVVLRSGTENTEAFF.

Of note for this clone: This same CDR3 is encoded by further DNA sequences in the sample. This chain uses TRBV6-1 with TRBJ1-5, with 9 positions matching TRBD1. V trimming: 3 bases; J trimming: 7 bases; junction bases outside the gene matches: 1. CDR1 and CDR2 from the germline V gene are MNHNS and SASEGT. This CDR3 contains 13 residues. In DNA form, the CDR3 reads TGTGCCAGCAGTGAGACAGGGGGGCAGCCCCAGCATTTT. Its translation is CASSETGGQPQHF.

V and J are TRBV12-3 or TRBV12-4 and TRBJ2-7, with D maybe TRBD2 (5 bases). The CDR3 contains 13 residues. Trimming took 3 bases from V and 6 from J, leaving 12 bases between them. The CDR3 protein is CASSLDSAAEQYV. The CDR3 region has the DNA TGTGCCAGCAGTTTGGACTCAGCGGCCGAGCAGTACGTC.

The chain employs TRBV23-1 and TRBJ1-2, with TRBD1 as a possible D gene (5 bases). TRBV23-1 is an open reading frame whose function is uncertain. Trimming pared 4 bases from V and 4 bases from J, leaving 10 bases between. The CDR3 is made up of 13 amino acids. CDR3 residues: CASSLLGGYGYTF. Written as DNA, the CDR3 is TGCGCCAGCAGTCTATTGGGGGGCTATGGCTACACCTTC.

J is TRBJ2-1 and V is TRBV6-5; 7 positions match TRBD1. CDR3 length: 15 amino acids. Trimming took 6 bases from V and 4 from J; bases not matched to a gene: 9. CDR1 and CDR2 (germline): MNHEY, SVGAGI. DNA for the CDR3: TGTGCCAGCAGCCATTCCGGGACAGCTTACAATGAGCAGTTCTTC. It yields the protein CASSHSGTAYNEQFF.

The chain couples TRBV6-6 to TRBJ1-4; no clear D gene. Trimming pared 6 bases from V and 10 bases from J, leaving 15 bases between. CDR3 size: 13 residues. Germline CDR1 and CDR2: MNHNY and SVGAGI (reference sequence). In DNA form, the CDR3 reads TGTGCCAGCAGCCACCCCGAGCGGATAAAACTGTTTTTT. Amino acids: CASSHPERIKLFF.

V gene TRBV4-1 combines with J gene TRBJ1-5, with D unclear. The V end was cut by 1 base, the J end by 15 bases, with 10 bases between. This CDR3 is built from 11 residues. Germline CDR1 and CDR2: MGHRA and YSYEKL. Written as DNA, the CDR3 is TGCGCCAGCAGCCAAGGGCAGAGGTTGCATTTT. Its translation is CASSQGQRLHF.

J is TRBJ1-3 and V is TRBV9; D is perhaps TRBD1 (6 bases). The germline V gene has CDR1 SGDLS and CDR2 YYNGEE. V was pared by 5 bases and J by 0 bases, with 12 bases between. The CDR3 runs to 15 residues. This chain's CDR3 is CASSVSQGSGNTIYF. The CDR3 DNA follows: TGTGCCAGCAGTGTTTCACAGGGCTCTGGAAACACCATATATTTT.

CDR3 nucleotide sequence: TGTGCCTGGAGTCACAAACAGGGGGTTAATGGCTACACCTTC. Translation: CAWSHKQGVNGYTF. The rearrangement links TRBV30 to TRBJ1-2; TRBD1 matches 8 bases. With 2 bases clipped from V and 6 bases from J, the junction kept 8 bases outside the gene matches. CDR1 and CDR2 (germline): GTSNPN, SVGIG (reference sequence). There are 14 residues in the CDR3.